What follows is one T cell receptor (beta chain) and its context. Its antigen is currently unknown. This sample was taken from a study of blood T cells in healthy people across ages. Study-level findings and limits: Per million T cells, the diversity of TCR beta decreased roughly linearly as age advanced. Observed TCR beta diversity showed a strong correlation with the percentage of naive T cells as measured by flow cytometry.

A second PCR of 7 to 11 cycles used a sample-barcoded 5' primer and a J-beta primer mix. In TCRdb, the 5' RACE reads were re-called with MiXCR into one record per CDR3 protein. The table has 1 million or so distinct CDR3 sequences, about 25% seen once. These same records also appear under a second study, on T cells of mothers and their children.

The source material was blood. The source is a girl between 2 and 10 years old in good health.

Here the CDR3 DNA reads TGTGCCAGTAGTATCTCCGGGGATGAGCAGTTCTTC. Translated, it gives CASSISGDEQFF. This chain links TRBV19 with TRBJ2-5, with a tentative D call TRBD2 (5 bases). The better agreement between TRBJ2-1 and the DNA end casts doubt on the J call. Germline V gene data show CDR1 as LNHDA and CDR2 as SQIVND (reference sequence). The CDR3 covers 12 residues.